The entry below describes one TCR beta chain. The sample originates from a study of monozygotic twins with inflammatory bowel disease. This CDR3 is built from 15 residues. Germline loops: CDR1 SGHRS, CDR2 YFSETQ. UMIs that had a 6-nucleotide sample barcode were put in using template switching. TCRdb reprocessed the 5' RACE reads and reports one entry per CDR3 protein, with no DNA. This listing includes a few hundred thousand distinct CDR3 sequences. This receptor was taken from a human donor with ulcerative colitis or Crohn's disease, or a healthy co-twin of an affected twin (not recorded which). The V gene is TRBV5-1, the J gene TRBJ2-1. The sample taken for sequencing was blood. CDR3: CASSPDRAPSTEQFF.